This T cell receptor beta chain was obtained from a study of shared clonotypes between healthy human individuals. The CDR3 runs to 15 residues. CDR1 is MDHEN, CDR2 SYDVKM, per germline. V trimming: 8 bases; J trimming: 3 bases; junction bases outside the gene matches: 12. Repertoires were generated with immunoSEQ multiplex PCR, while TCRdb's copy carries only in-frame clones and drops some. The sample records around 510,000 clones, around 95% being singletons. The sequencing sample was made of naive CD4+ T cells sorted from blood. Subset meaning: CD45RA+ positively selected. The V call is TRBV28, the J call TRBJ2-5; the match to TRBD1 covers 7 bases. This receptor was identified in a woman aged 25 to 39 in good health. The DNA of the CDR3 is TGTGCCAGCGAAAACAGGGGTAATTTGGAAGAGACCCAGTACTTC. Amino acids: CASENRGNLEETQYF.